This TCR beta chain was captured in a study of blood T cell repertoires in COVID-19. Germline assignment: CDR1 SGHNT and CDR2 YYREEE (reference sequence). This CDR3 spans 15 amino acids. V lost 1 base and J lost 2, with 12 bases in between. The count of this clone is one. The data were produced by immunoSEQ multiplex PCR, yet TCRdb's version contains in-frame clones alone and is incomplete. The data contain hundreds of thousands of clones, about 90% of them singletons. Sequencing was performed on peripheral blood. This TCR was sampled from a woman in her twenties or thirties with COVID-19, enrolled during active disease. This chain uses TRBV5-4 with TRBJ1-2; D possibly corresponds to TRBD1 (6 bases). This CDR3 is CASSLPTRGNYGYTF. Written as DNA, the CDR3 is TGTGCCAGCAGCTTGCCTACCAGGGGAAACTATGGCTACACCTTC. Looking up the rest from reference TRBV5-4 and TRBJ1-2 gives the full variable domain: ETGVTQSPTHLIKTRGQQVTLRCSSQSGHNTVSWYQQALGQGPQFIFQYYREEENGRGNFPPRFSGLQFPNYSSELNVNALELDDSALYLCASSLPTRGNYGYTFGSGTRLTVV.